The rows below give T cell receptor beta chains drawn from one sample of a study of cytomegalovirus exposure and HLA in healthy donors. Generated by immunoSEQ multiplex PCR, the TCRdb table keeps only in-frame clones and is missing some. The sample lists under 150,000 clones, around 81% occurring once. Specimen: PBMCs. These receptors came from a male donor in good health and CMV-seronegative. The CDR3 runs from the conserved cysteine through the conserved F or W. D genes are given only for firm matches. Only some rows state a clone size, as once, few, many or a class for expanded clones.

len: 13
d_gene: .
abundance: .
v_gene: TRBV5-1
j_gene: TRBJ2-1
CDR3nt: TGCGCCAGCAGCTTGAGACTTATCAATGAGCAGTTCTTC
CDR3aa: CASSLRLINEQFF

len: 14
d_gene: .
abundance: few
v_gene: TRBV2
j_gene: TRBJ2-3
CDR3nt: TGTGCCAGCAGGGCGGCGGATTACACAGATACGCAGTATTTT
CDR3aa: CASRAADYTDTQYF

len: 19
d_gene: .
abundance: .
v_gene: TRBV7-9
j_gene: TRBJ1-1
CDR3nt: TGTGCCAGCAGGAAAGGGGCAAACGGCCTAATCCGACTGAACACTGAAGCTTTCTTT
CDR3aa: CASRKGANGLIRLNTEAFF

len: 16
d_gene: .
abundance: .
v_gene: TRBV11-2
j_gene: TRBJ2-1
CDR3nt: TGTGCCAGCAGCTATTTGGGCTCGACATGGGACAATGAGCAGTTCTTC
CDR3aa: CASSYLGSTWDNEQFF

len: 14
d_gene: TRBD1
abundance: .
v_gene: TRBV5-4
j_gene: TRBJ1-1
CDR3nt: TGTGCCAGCAGCCGGACAGGGAGGGACACTGAAGCTTTCTTT
CDR3aa: CASSRTGRDTEAFF

len: 14
d_gene: .
abundance: .
v_gene: TRBV7-9
j_gene: TRBJ1-1
CDR3nt: TGTGCCAGCAGCTTACAGACTCTGAACACTGAAGCTTTCTTT
CDR3aa: CASSLQTLNTEAFF

len: 12
d_gene: .
abundance: .
v_gene: TRBV28
j_gene: TRBJ1-2
CDR3nt: TGTGCCAGTCAAACAGGGCCAGAGGGCTACACCTTC
CDR3aa: CASQTGPEGYTF

len: 16
d_gene: TRBD2
abundance: .
v_gene: TRBV5-1
j_gene: TRBJ2-3
CDR3nt: TGCGCCAGCAGCTTGGGGCTAGCGGGAGACACAGATACGCAGTATTTT
CDR3aa: CASSLGLAGDTDTQYF

len: 16
d_gene: TRBD2
abundance: .
v_gene: TRBV10-2
j_gene: TRBJ2-7
CDR3nt: TGCGCCAGCCGGACTAGCGGGAGGGCCATAGTCTACGAGCAGTACTTC
CDR3aa: CASRTSGRAIVYEQYF

len: 14
d_gene: TRBD1
abundance: .
v_gene: TRBV5-8
j_gene: TRBJ1-5
CDR3nt: TGTGCCAGCAGCTGGGGACAGGCTAATCAGCCCCAGCATTTT
CDR3aa: CASSWGQANQPQHF

len: 13
d_gene: .
abundance: .
v_gene: TRBV7-3
j_gene: TRBJ2-1
CDR3nt: TGTGCCAGCAGCTTAACGTTCAGCGATGAGCAGTTCTTC
CDR3aa: CASSLTFSDEQFF

len: 16
d_gene: .
abundance: .
v_gene: TRBV9
j_gene: TRBJ1-1
CDR3nt: TGTGCCAGCAGCGTAGCTTTGCCAGGGGAAGGCACTGAAGCTTTCTTT
CDR3aa: CASSVALPGEGTEAFF

len: 15
d_gene: .
abundance: once
v_gene: TRBV6-5
j_gene: TRBJ1-3
CDR3nt: TGTGCCAGCAGTTACAGGGGTGCGTCCGGAAACACCATATATTTT
CDR3aa: CASSYRGASGNTIYF

len: 14
d_gene: .
abundance: .
v_gene: TRBV6-5
j_gene: TRBJ1-2
CDR3nt: TGTGCCAGCAGTTTTGACGGACAAGACTATGGCTACACCTTC
CDR3aa: CASSFDGQDYGYTF

len: 13
d_gene: .
abundance: .
v_gene: TRBV9
j_gene: TRBJ1-6
CDR3nt: TGTGCCAGCAGCGTAAAAACACCCTCACCCCTCCACTTT
CDR3aa: CASSVKTPSPLHF

len: 18
d_gene: .
abundance: once
v_gene: TRBV11-3
j_gene: TRBJ2-3
CDR3nt: TGTGCCAGCAGCTTAGGCACTGGGACACTTAAGTCCACAGATACGCAGTATTTT
CDR3aa: CASSLGTGTLKSTDTQYF

len: 11
d_gene: .
abundance: .
v_gene: TRBV5-4
j_gene: TRBJ1-1
CDR3nt: TGTGCCACACTCAGGGACACTGAAGCTTTCTTT
CDR3aa: CATLRDTEAFF

len: 17
d_gene: .
abundance: .
v_gene: TRBV9
j_gene: TRBJ1-1
CDR3nt: TGTGCCAGCAGCGTAGGTTGGACAGATACTAGGGACACTGAAGCTTTCTTT
CDR3aa: CASSVGWTDTRDTEAFF

len: 14
d_gene: .
abundance: .
v_gene: TRBV6-1
j_gene: TRBJ2-1
CDR3nt: TGTGCCAGCAGTAGTTTGAGCTCCTACAATGAGCAGTTCTTC
CDR3aa: CASSSLSSYNEQFF